These 28 T cell receptor beta chains were all obtained from the same sample, sequenced in a study of CXCR3-negative and CXCR3-positive naive CD8 T cells. cDNA libraries for TRB were generated by 5' RACE incorporating UMI labels. TCRdb re-called the 5' RACE reads and catalogs CDR3 proteins one per entry, DNA excluded. This sample's clone table lists about 90,000 distinct CDR3 sequences. Sequencing was performed on naive CXCR3- CD8+ T cells from blood. Subset given: CD45RO-CCR7+CD27+CD95- naive CD8+ T cells lacking CXCR3 (TNR3-). The receptors shown here come from a human donor in good health. Some clones in this sample may be carry-over from other donors' samples.

The J gene is TRBJ2-7, the V gene TRBV9. The CDR3 has 11 amino acids. Germline CDR1 reads SGDLS; CDR2 reads YYNGEE. CDR3: CASSIFNEQYF.

The CDR3 protein is CASSLGNTIYF. This chain links TRBV28 with TRBJ1-3. This CDR3 has 11 residues. Germline V gene sequence: CDR1 MDHEN, CDR2 SYDVKM.

This chain connects TRBV29-1 to TRBJ1-1. The CDR3 contains 14 residues. The germline gives CDR1 SQVTM, CDR2 ANQGSEA. CDR3 region: CSVEERREDTEAFF. Full variable domain (remainder filled in from reference TRBV29-1 and TRBJ1-1): SAVISQKPSRDICQRGTSLTIQCQVDSQVTMMFWYRQQPGQSLTLIATANQGSEATYESGFVIDKFPISRPNLTFSTLTVSNMSPEDSSIYLCSVEERREDTEAFFGQGTRLTVV.

The chain links TRBV6-4 to TRBJ1-1; TCRdb's D gene call, TRBD1, goes unchecked for lack of DNA. The germline V gene has CDR1 MRHNA and CDR2 SNTAGT. This CDR3 is built from 14 residues. The chain's CDR3 is CASSRRQIHTEAFF.

V is TRBV12-3 or TRBV12-4 and J is TRBJ1-1. The CDR3 spans 13 residues. This chain's CDR3 is CASSLALGTEAFF.

V gene TRBV20-1 combines with J gene TRBJ2-7; checking the TCRdb D call of TRBD1 is not possible without DNA. This CDR3 is 16 amino acids long. The germline gives CDR1 DFQATT, CDR2 SNEGSKA (reference sequence). The CDR3 here is CSAREGAGSGSYEQYF.

The chain carries TRBV29-1 and TRBJ2-1; the TCRdb call, TRBD2, lacks DNA for checking. The CDR3 totals 14 residues. CDR1 SQVTM and CDR2 ANQGSEA come from the germline V gene. CDR3: CSVEISGGHNEQFF.

The rearrangement joins TRBV5-1 to TRBJ2-1. The length of the CDR3 is 14 residues. The germline V gene encodes CDR1 SGHRS and CDR2 YFSETQ. The CDR3 loop reads CASSLETTYNEQFF. Together with reference TRBV5-1 and TRBJ2-1, the CDR3 gives the full variable domain: KAGVTQTPRYLIKTRGQQVTLSCSPISGHRSVSWYQQTPGQGLQFLFEYFSETQRNKGNFPGRFSGRQFSNSRSEMNVSTLELGDSALYLCASSLETTYNEQFFGPGTRLTVL.

The chain combines TRBV7-9 with TRBJ2-5. CDR1 and CDR2 (germline): SEHNR, FQNEAQ (reference sequence). The CDR3 is 13 amino acids. The CDR3 is CASSKAGVETQYF.

J is TRBJ1-4 and V is TRBV28. The germline CDR1 and CDR2 sequences are MDHEN and SYDVKM. The CDR3 is 15 residues long. CDR3 sequence reads: CASSRSGATNEKLFF.

CDR3 sequence: CASSVPQQLWVEAFF. The chain is built from TRBV28 and TRBJ1-1; absent DNA, TCRdb's TRBD1 call cannot be checked. This CDR3 has 15 amino acids. Germline V gene data show CDR1 as MDHEN and CDR2 as SYDVKM.

The chain recombines TRBV29-1 with TRBJ2-1; TCRdb picks TRBD2, but there is no DNA to check that call. In germline, CDR1 is SQVTM, CDR2 ANQGSEA. The CDR3 spans 13 residues. Here the CDR3 reads CSVEERRANEQFF.

V usage is TRBV9 and J usage is TRBJ2-7; the D call of TRBD1 rests on TCRdb alone, since no DNA is present to check it. Germline V gene data show CDR1 as SGDLS and CDR2 as YYNGEE. The CDR3 covers 14 residues. The CDR3: CASSVEDSTYEQYF.

The rearrangement joins TRBV20-1 to TRBJ1-5; TCRdb proposes TRBD1, but this gene call is untestable without DNA. The germline V gene has CDR1 DFQATT and CDR2 SNEGSKA (reference sequence). This CDR3 contains 13 residues. CDR3 amino acids: CSARGVYNQPQHF.

The chain is built from TRBV27 and TRBJ2-1; with no DNA, the TCRdb D assignment of TRBD1 cannot be verified. Looked up from germline, CDR1 is MNHEY and CDR2 is SMNVEV (reference sequence). This CDR3 is 14 amino acids long. The CDR3 loop is CASSWGGSYNEQFF.

The rearrangement joins TRBV4-1 to TRBJ2-7; TCRdb indicates TRBD1, and absent DNA this call remains unverified. CDR1 and CDR2 from the germline V gene are MGHRA and YSYEKL. The CDR3 has 13 residues. The CDR3 reads CASSQEGRYEQYF.

The chain couples TRBV9 to TRBJ2-6; TCRdb returns TRBD2, unconfirmable since there is no DNA. Germline CDR1 reads SGDLS; CDR2 reads YYNGEE. The CDR3 has 16 amino acids. The CDR3 loop is CASSVRGLSGANVLTF.

V gene TRBV28 combines with J gene TRBJ1-1. Germline CDR1 and CDR2: MDHEN and SYDVKM. The CDR3 contains 12 residues. The chain's CDR3 is CASNSGTFEAFF. Together with reference TRBV28 and TRBJ1-1, the CDR3 gives the full variable domain: DVKVTQSSRYLVKRTGEKVFLECVQDMDHENMFWYRQDPGLGLRLIYFSYDVKMKEKGDIPEGYSVSREKKERFSLILESASTNQTSMYLCASNSGTFEAFFGQGTRLTVV.

V gene TRBV3-1 combines with J gene TRBJ2-1; with no DNA, the TCRdb D assignment of TRBD2 cannot be verified. CDR3 size: 12 residues. Germline CDR1 reads LGHDT; CDR2 reads YNNKEL (reference sequence). The CDR3 loop is CASSQGSGEQFF.

The CDR3: CASSQGAGNTEAFF. The chain combines TRBV4-3 with TRBJ1-1. The CDR3 is 14 amino acids. CDR1 is LGHNA, CDR2 YSLEER, per germline.

The rearrangement links TRBV29-1 to TRBJ1-6; no DNA is available, so the TRBD1 call from TCRdb remains unchecked. This CDR3 comprises 15 residues. Germline CDR1 and CDR2: SQVTM and ANQGSEA. The CDR3 protein is CSVAEGQGIYSPLHF. Together with reference TRBV29-1 and TRBJ1-6, the CDR3 gives the full variable domain: SAVISQKPSRDICQRGTSLTIQCQVDSQVTMMFWYRQQPGQSLTLIATANQGSEATYESGFVIDKFPISRPNLTFSTLTVSNMSPEDSSIYLCSVAEGQGIYSPLHFGNGTRLTVT.

The chain combines TRBV13 with TRBJ1-2; the TCRdb D gene call, TRBD1, has no DNA to confirm it. Germline V lookup: CDR1 PRHDT, CDR2 FYEKMQ (reference sequence). The length of the CDR3 is 17 residues. The CDR3 reads CASSQRDRESSDYGYTF.

The chain joins TRBV29-1 to TRBJ2-1; TCRdb proposes TRBD1, but this gene call is untestable without DNA. Germline V gene data show CDR1 as SQVTM and CDR2 as ANQGSEA. CDR3 size: 12 residues. The CDR3 loop reads CSVEGDSVWQFF.

The rearrangement links TRBV11-2 to TRBJ2-3; there is no DNA to check the TCRdb D call of TRBD1. CDR3 length: 16 amino acids. Germline CDR1 reads SGHAT; CDR2 reads FQNNGV. The CDR3 protein is CASSILGQGVSDTQYF. The entire variable domain, with the rest obtained from reference TRBV11-2 and TRBJ2-3, is as follows: EAGVAQSPRYKIIEKRQSVAFWCNPISGHATLYWYQQILGQGPKLLIQFQNNGVVDDSQLPKDRFSAERLKGVDSTLKIQPAKLEDSAVYLCASSILGQGVSDTQYFGPGTRLTVL.

This CDR3 reads CASSSLPGTGGNYGYTF. J is TRBJ1-2 and V is TRBV7-9; without DNA, the TCRdb call of TRBD1 cannot be checked. Germline loops: CDR1 SEHNR, CDR2 FQNEAQ (reference sequence). This CDR3 region has 17 residues.

V and J are TRBV29-1 and TRBJ2-5; TCRdb calls TRBD2, which cannot be checked without DNA. The length of the CDR3 is 13 residues. In germline, CDR1 is SQVTM, CDR2 ANQGSEA. The CDR3 sequence: CSAEVVNRETQYF.

V gene TRBV6-2 or TRBV6-3 combines with J gene TRBJ1-1. Germline V gene data show CDR1 as MNHEY and CDR2 as SVGEGT. The CDR3 covers 13 residues. The CDR3 loop is CASSLREASGAFF.

The J gene is TRBJ2-7, the V gene TRBV14; TCRdb's D call, TRBD1, is unchecked because there is no DNA. The CDR3 has 13 amino acids. CDR1 and CDR2 from the germline V gene are SGHDN and FVKESK. CDR3 loop: CASSPWTGNEQYF.